This passage covers 27 T cell receptor beta chains from one sample sequenced in a study of blood T cell repertoires in COVID-19. Produced via immunoSEQ multiplex PCR; TCRdb's table is partial and in-frame only. This sample has some 230,000 clones, with roughly nine tenths found just once. The source material was PBMCs or T cells enriched from blood (not recorded which). These receptors were obtained from a woman between 18 and 30 years old in a cohort exposed to, infected with or recovered from COVID-19 (not recorded which).

The chain uses TRBV11-2 and TRBJ2-5; 12 bases are shared with TRBD1. The germline V gene has CDR1 SGHAT and CDR2 FQNNGV. V was clipped by 3 bases and J by 5 bases; unmatched bases: 7. This CDR3 region has 16 residues. CDR3 coding DNA: TGTGCCAGCAGCTTTTGGGGACAGGGGGCGTGGGAGACCCAGTACTTC. Encoded protein: CASSFWGQGAWETQYF.

The chain has TRBV10-1 and TRBJ1-1; possibly TRBD1 for D (6 bases). The V end was cut by 10 bases, the J end by 3 bases, with 27 bases between. The V gene's germline CDR1 is WNHNN and CDR2 SYGVQD (reference sequence). The CDR3 is 17 amino acids. In DNA, the CDR3 is TGCGCCACCCTATCCGTTGGGGGCCCGGCTCAGGACACTGAAGCTTTCTTT. Translated, it gives CATLSVGGPAQDTEAFF.

V and J are TRBV6-5 and TRBJ1-1; 7 bases are shared with TRBD1. The CDR3 totals 13 residues. The V gene end was trimmed by 2 bases and the J gene end by 7 bases; junction bases not matched to a gene: 4. From germline, CDR1 is MNHEY and CDR2 SVGAGI. The CDR3: CASSYQRQGEAFF. CDR3 bases: TGTGCCAGCAGTTACCAGAGACAGGGTGAAGCTTTCTTT.

To note about this clone: Additional DNA sequences in this sample encode the identical CDR3. V usage is TRBV19 and J usage is TRBJ1-5; TRBD1 is a possible D gene (5 bases). Germline CDR1 LNHDA, CDR2 SQIVND (reference sequence). Trimming shortened V by 3 bases and J by 5 bases, and 8 bases separated the two germline ends. This CDR3 has 13 amino acids. CDR3 residues: CASSILGDQPQHF. The DNA for the CDR3 is TGTGCCAGTAGTATTTTAGGGGATCAGCCCCAGCATTTT. Filled out from reference TRBV19 and TRBJ1-5, the complete variable domain reads DGGITQSPKYLFRKEGQNVTLSCEQNLNHDAMYWYRQDPGQGLRLIYYSQIVNDFQKGDIAEGYSVSREKKESFPLTVTSAQKNPTAFYLCASSILGDQPQHFGDGTRLSIL.

The rearrangement uses TRBV3-1 (or the pseudogene TRBV3-2) and TRBJ2-5, with 9 bases identical to TRBD2. The CDR3 extends over 14 amino acids. The V gene's germline CDR1 is LGHDT and CDR2 YNNKEL (reference sequence). With 4 bases clipped from V and 5 bases from J, the junction kept 5 bases outside the gene matches. CDR3 protein: CASSPSGGSETQYF. The CDR3 nucleotides are TGTGCCAGCAGCCCAAGCGGGGGGTCGGAGACCCAGTACTTC.

The V gene is TRBV7-8, the J gene TRBJ1-5, with 7 bases aligning to TRBD1. CDR1 SGHVS and CDR2 FQNEAQ come from the germline V gene. V gave up 3 bases and J gave up 4 bases; unmatched junction bases: 15. The CDR3 runs to 18 residues. CDR3 protein: CASSFAPQGLMGNQPQHF. DNA for the CDR3: TGTGCCAGCAGCTTCGCCCCACAGGGGTTAATGGGAAATCAGCCCCAGCATTTT.

J is TRBJ1-2 and V is TRBV5-4; D possibly corresponds to TRBD1 (5 bases). Trimming pared 4 bases from V and 6 bases from J, leaving 13 bases between. This CDR3 comprises 13 residues. Germline values: CDR1 SGHNT, CDR2 YYREEE (reference sequence). The CDR3 region has the DNA TGTGCCAGCAGCGCCACAGGTGCGGATGGCTACACCTTC. Translating it yields CASSATGADGYTF.

The J gene is TRBJ2-5, the V gene TRBV10-3; tentatively, D is TRBD1 (6 bases). V was cut by 2 bases and J by 5 bases, with 18 bases left in between. The CDR3 has 16 residues. Looked up from germline, CDR1 is ENHRY and CDR2 is SYGVKD. Here the CDR3 reads CAISEKGRGEGETQYF. DNA for the CDR3: TGTGCCATCAGTGAGAAGGGCAGGGGAGAAGGGGAGACCCAGTACTTC.

The chain uses TRBV19 and TRBJ2-5; 8 positions match TRBD2. J gave up 4 bases and V 5 bases, and 6 bases lay outside the gene matches. The CDR3 covers 14 residues. From germline, CDR1 is LNHDA and CDR2 SQIVND (reference sequence). The DNA of the CDR3 is TGTGCCAGTAGTCCCATAGCGGGACTAGAGACCCAGTACTTC. It encodes CASSPIAGLETQYF. Using reference TRBV19 and TRBJ2-5 for the parts outside the CDR3, the full variable domain is DGGITQSPKYLFRKEGQNVTLSCEQNLNHDAMYWYRQDPGQGLRLIYYSQIVNDFQKGDIAEGYSVSREKKESFPLTVTSAQKNPTAFYLCASSPIAGLETQYFGPGTRLLVL.

This clone occurred once. The sample holds other DNA sequences that translate to the same CDR3. The CDR3 DNA follows: TGTGCCAGTTCGTTGAACACTGAAGCTTTCTTT. As protein: CASSLNTEAFF. V and J are TRBV19 and TRBJ1-1; D is unclear. In germline, CDR1 is LNHDA, CDR2 SQIVND (reference sequence). Between the trimmed V and J ends, which lost 8 bases and 0 bases, there was a span of 4 bases. The CDR3 is made up of 11 amino acids.

V and J are TRBV7-8 and TRBJ2-5, with TRBD2 matching 16 bases. V shed 5 bases, J shed 4 bases, and the junction held 4 bases outside the gene matches. The CDR3 runs 16 residues. CDR1 and CDR2 from the germline V gene are SGHVS and FQNEAQ. This chain's CDR3 is CASSPGLAGGGETQYF. As DNA, the CDR3 is TGTGCCAGCAGCCCGGGACTAGCGGGAGGGGGAGAGACCCAGTACTTC. Complete variable domain (other parts from reference TRBV7-8 and TRBJ2-5): GAGVSQSPRYKVAKRGQDVALRCDPISGHVSLFWYQQALGQGPEFLTYFQNEAQLDKSGLPSDRFFAERPEGSVSTLKIQRTQQEDSAVYLCASSPGLAGGGETQYFGPGTRLLVL.

The chain joins TRBV2 to TRBJ1-2; D is unresolved. The V gene lost 7 bases and the J gene lost 5 bases, with 11 bases spanning the gap. The CDR3 is 12 residues long. CDR1 and CDR2 (germline): SNHLY, FYNNEI. CDR3 amino acids: CASTGAYYGYTF. CDR3 nucleotides: TGTGCCAGCACCGGAGCGTATTATGGCTACACCTTC.

The chain uses TRBV27 and TRBJ2-7, with D tentatively TRBD1 (7 bases). CDR1 is MNHEY and CDR2 is SMNVEV in the germline V gene (reference sequence). The CDR3 sequence is 15 residues long. Trimming removed 3 bases at V and 3 bases at J, with 15 bases between. The CDR3 nucleotides read TGTGCCAGCAGTTTTGCCGGGAGACAGGGCTACGAGCAGTACTTC. Translation gives CASSFAGRQGYEQYF.

The V gene is TRBV3-1 (or the pseudogene TRBV3-2), the J gene TRBJ1-6; TRBD1 might be the D (6 bases). V lost 1 base and J 10 bases, leaving 11 bases between the germline ends. Germline V gene data show CDR1 as LGHDT and CDR2 as YNNKEL (reference sequence). CDR3 length: 14 amino acids. For the CDR3, the DNA is TGTGCCAGCAGCCAAGCGGGACAACAATCACCCCTCCACTTT. Its translation: CASSQAGQQSPLHF.

The chain uses TRBV14 and TRBJ2-5; D perhaps matches TRBD2 (5 bases). V was cut by 1 base and J by 4 bases, with 13 bases left in between. The CDR3 spans 15 residues. CDR1 is SGHDN and CDR2 is FVKESK in the germline V gene. CDR3 amino acids: CASSQVPGRAETQYF. CDR3 DNA: TGTGCCAGCAGCCAAGTTCCGGGAAGGGCAGAGACCCAGTACTTC.

The CDR3 region is CASSSPGANTEAFF. The CDR3 region has the DNA TGTGCCAGCAGTTCCCCCGGTGCGAACACTGAAGCTTTCTTT. This chain connects TRBV6-5 to TRBJ1-1, with D uncertain. The CDR3 has 14 residues. Trimming stripped 4 bases from V and 1 base from J, with 10 bases between. Germline V CDR1 and CDR2: MNHEY, SVGAGI.

The genes are TRBV7-9 and TRBJ1-1; D might be TRBD1 (5 bases). Trimming pared 5 bases from V and 2 bases from J, leaving 24 bases between. The CDR3 is 18 residues long. Germline CDR1 and CDR2: SEHNR and FQNEAQ (reference sequence). CDR3 DNA sequence: TGTGCCAGCAGCCCTACAACGGCAAGAGGGGAGGGAAACACTGAAGCTTTCTTT. It codes for CASSPTTARGEGNTEAFF.

The rearrangement links TRBV18 to TRBJ2-5; D remains ambiguous. Trimming removed 0 bases at V and 4 bases at J, with 6 bases between. Looked up from germline, CDR1 is KGHSH and CDR2 is LQKENI. The CDR3 is 13 amino acids. The CDR3 is CASSPPARETQYF. Written as DNA, the CDR3 is TGTGCCAGCTCACCACCAGCTCGAGAGACCCAGTACTTC.

The chain uses TRBV6-5 and TRBJ1-3, with 8 bases fitting TRBD1. CDR1 and CDR2 (germline): MNHEY, SVGAGI. The V and J ends lost 8 bases and 4 bases, in that order; junction bases with no gene match: 7. The CDR3 covers 14 residues. The CDR3 here is CASGNRGSGNTIYF. In DNA form, the CDR3 reads TGTGCCAGCGGGAACAGGGGGTCCGGAAACACCATATATTTT.

V is TRBV4-1 and J is TRBJ2-1; 9 nucleotides line up with TRBD2. The CDR3 spans 19 residues. The V segment lost 1 base and the J segment 0 bases; nucleotides outside the gene matches: 10. Germline-derived CDR1 and CDR2 are MGHRA and YSYEKL. The CDR3 here is CASSQVLAGKLSSYNEQFF. CDR3 in DNA: TGCGCCAGCAGCCAAGTTCTAGCGGGGAAACTTAGCTCCTACAATGAGCAGTTCTTC.

The chain combines TRBV2 with TRBJ2-1; 7 positions match TRBD1. Looked up from germline, CDR1 is SNHLY and CDR2 is FYNNEI. Trimming took 2 bases from V and 6 from J; bases not matched to a gene: 13. CDR3 length: 17 amino acids. As DNA, the CDR3 is TGTGCCAGCAGTGAAAGCCCCGTGGGACAGCTCCCCAATGAGCAGTTCTTC. Its protein is CASSESPVGQLPNEQFF.

The rearrangement joins TRBV19 to TRBJ1-4; D is perhaps TRBD1 (5 bases). The CDR3 runs 15 residues. Germline V lookup: CDR1 LNHDA, CDR2 SQIVND (reference sequence). V was trimmed by 5 bases and J by 2 bases, leaving 12 bases between them. CDR3 DNA sequence: TGTGCCAGTAGTGAACCAGGGAGGACTAATGAAAAACTGTTTTTT. Translating gives CASSEPGRTNEKLFF.

V is TRBV14 and J is TRBJ2-7; D is unresolved. This CDR3 region has 15 residues. Looked up from germline, CDR1 is SGHDN and CDR2 is FVKESK. Trimming cost V 4 bases and J 1 base, with 14 bases left between them. The CDR3: CASSRGIISSYEQYF. In DNA, the CDR3 is TGTGCCAGCAGCCGAGGTATAATAAGTTCCTACGAGCAGTACTTC.

The chain joins TRBV9 to TRBJ1-5, with a possible D match to TRBD1 (5 bases). The germline V gene encodes CDR1 SGDLS and CDR2 YYNGEE. V was cut by 3 bases and J by 0 bases, with 7 bases left in between. This CDR3 comprises 14 residues. The CDR3 reads CASSGQNSNQPQHF. In DNA form, the CDR3 reads TGTGCCAGCAGCGGACAGAATAGCAATCAGCCCCAGCATTTT. Based on the CDR3 plus reference TRBV9 and TRBJ1-5, the full variable domain is DSGVTQTPKHLITATGQRVTLRCSPRSGDLSVYWYQQSLDQGLQFLIQYYNGEERAKGNILERFSAQQFPDLHSELNLSSLELGDSALYFCASSGQNSNQPQHFGDGTRLSIL.

The chain joins TRBV2 to TRBJ2-2; TRBD2 matches 7 bases. This CDR3 is 16 amino acids long. CDR1 and CDR2 (germline): SNHLY, FYNNEI. V trimming: 5 bases; J trimming: 2 bases; junction bases outside the gene matches: 8. For the CDR3, the DNA is TGTGCCAGCAGTCGGGGCCAGCGGGGTAACACCGGGGAGCTGTTTTTT. Protein product: CASSRGQRGNTGELFF.

The chain joins TRBV5-1 to TRBJ1-2; 9 nucleotides match TRBD1. Germline V gene data show CDR1 as SGHRS and CDR2 as YFSETQ. The CDR3 is made up of 16 amino acids. V gave up 4 bases and J gave up 2 bases; unmatched junction bases: 9. The CDR3 here is CASSPPSGQGNYGYTF. The CDR3, as DNA: TGCGCCAGCAGCCCACCGAGCGGACAGGGGAACTATGGCTACACCTTC.

The chain links TRBV7-9 to TRBJ2-2; 9 nucleotides align to TRBD1. This CDR3 is built from 14 residues. Trimming removed 6 bases from V and 2 bases from J; junction bases left unmatched: 1. Looked up from germline, CDR1 is SEHNR and CDR2 is FQNEAQ (reference sequence). CDR3: CASRTGGNTGELFF. In nucleotides, the CDR3 is TGTGCCAGCAGGACAGGGGGTAACACCGGGGAGCTGTTTTTT. The complete variable domain, with remaining parts taken from reference TRBV7-9 and TRBJ2-2, reads DTGVSQNPRHKITKRGQNVTFRCDPISEHNRLYWYRQTLGQGPEFLTYFQNEAQLEKSRLLSDRFSAERPKGSFSTLEIQRTEQGDSAMYLCASRTGGNTGELFFGEGSRLTVL.